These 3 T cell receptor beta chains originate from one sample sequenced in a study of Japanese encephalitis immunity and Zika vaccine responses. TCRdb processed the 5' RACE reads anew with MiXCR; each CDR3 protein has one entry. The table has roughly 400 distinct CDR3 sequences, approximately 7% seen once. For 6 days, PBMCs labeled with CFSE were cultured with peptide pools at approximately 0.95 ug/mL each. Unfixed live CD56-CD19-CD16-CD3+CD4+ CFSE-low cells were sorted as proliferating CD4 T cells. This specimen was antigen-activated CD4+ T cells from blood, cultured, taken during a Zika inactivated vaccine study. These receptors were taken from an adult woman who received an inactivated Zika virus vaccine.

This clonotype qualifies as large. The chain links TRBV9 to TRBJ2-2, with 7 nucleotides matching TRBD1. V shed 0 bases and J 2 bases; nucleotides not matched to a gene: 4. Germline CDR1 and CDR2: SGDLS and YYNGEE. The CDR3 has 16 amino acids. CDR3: CASSVVGTVNTGELFF. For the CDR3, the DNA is TGTGCCAGCAGCGTAGTTGGGACAGTCAACACCGGGGAGCTGTTTTTT.

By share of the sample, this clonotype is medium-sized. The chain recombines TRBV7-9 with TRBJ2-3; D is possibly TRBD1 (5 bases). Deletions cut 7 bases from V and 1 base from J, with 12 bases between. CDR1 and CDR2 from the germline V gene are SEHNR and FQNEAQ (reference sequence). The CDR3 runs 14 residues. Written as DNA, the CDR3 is TGTGCCAGCATCATTCAACAGGGCACAGATACGCAGTATTTT. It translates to CASIIQQGTDTQYF.

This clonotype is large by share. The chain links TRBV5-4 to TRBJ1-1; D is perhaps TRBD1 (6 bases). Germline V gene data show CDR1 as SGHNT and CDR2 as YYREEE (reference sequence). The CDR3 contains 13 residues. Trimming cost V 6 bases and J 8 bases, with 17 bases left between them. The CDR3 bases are TGTGCCAGCAATCGGGGGGGGGGCGAGGAAGCTTTCTTT. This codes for CASNRGGGEEAFF. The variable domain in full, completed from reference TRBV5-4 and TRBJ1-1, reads ETGVTQSPTHLIKTRGQQVTLRCSSQSGHNTVSWYQQALGQGPQFIFQYYREEENGRGNFPPRFSGLQFPNYSSELNVNALELDDSALYLCASNRGGGEEAFFGQGTRLTVV.